The TCR beta chain described here comes from a study of regulatory T cells in long-lasting Graves disease. The CDR3 loop spans 17 amino acids. Trimming took off 6 bases at V and 4 bases at J, with 22 bases between the two ends. CDR1 is MNHEY, CDR2 SMNVEV, per germline (reference sequence). TCR beta libraries were built with iRepertoire HTBI primers and Arm-PCR of CDR3 regions. In TCRdb, the multiplex PCR reads were re-called with MiXCR into one record per CDR3 protein. The top ten hold approximately 20% of the sample, which has hundreds of thousands of distinct CDR3 sequences, less than 20% seen once. Time point noted: newly diagnosed GD, antithyroid drugs for less than 3 months. The TCR library was prepared using RNA isolated from PBMCs. It was by American Thyroid Association guidelines that Graves' disease was diagnosed. With regard to this clonotype: The antigen remains unidentified.

General study points: Persistent Graves' patients showed a TCR diversity that was lower than that of newly diagnosed ones.

These data are also associated with another study on T cells in Graves' hyperthyroidism and ophthalmopathy. As that study records: Exclusion criteria comprised uncontrolled infection, other autoimmune disease, pregnancy or lactation. During a first-round RT-PCR of the TCR CDR3, the HTBI primer set was used.

The clonotype was recovered from a woman aged 25-40 years with Graves disease. The V gene is TRBV27, the J gene TRBJ2-1; no firm D call. The sequenced sample was peripheral blood mononuclear cells (PBMCs), obtained at new diagnosis, from a patient treated with antithyroid drugs. The CDR3 DNA reads as TGTGCCAGCAGGAAAGTAGCTTATGAAGTGGGATACAATGAGCAGTTCTTC. Protein product: CASRKVAYEVGYNEQFF.